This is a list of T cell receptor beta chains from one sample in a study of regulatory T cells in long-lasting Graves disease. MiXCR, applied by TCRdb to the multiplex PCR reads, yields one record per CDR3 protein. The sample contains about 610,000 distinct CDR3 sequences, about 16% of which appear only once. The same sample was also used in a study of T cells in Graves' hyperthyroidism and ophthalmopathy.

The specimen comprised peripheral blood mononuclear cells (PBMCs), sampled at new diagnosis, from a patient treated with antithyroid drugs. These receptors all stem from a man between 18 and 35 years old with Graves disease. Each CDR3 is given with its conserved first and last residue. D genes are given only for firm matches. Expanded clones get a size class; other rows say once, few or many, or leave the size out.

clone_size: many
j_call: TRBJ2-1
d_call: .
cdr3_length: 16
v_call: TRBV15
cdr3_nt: TGTGCCACCAGCAGAGATATTTCAGGGCTATACAATGAGCAGTTCTTC
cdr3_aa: CATSRDISGLYNEQFF

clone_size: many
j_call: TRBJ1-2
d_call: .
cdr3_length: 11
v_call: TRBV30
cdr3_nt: TGTGCCTGGAGTGTACGGTATGGCTACACCTTC
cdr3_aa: CAWSVRYGYTF

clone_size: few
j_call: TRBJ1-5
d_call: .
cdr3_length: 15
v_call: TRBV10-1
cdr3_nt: TGCGCCAGCAGTGTCACCGGGGGTCGGGTTCAGCCCCAGCATTTT
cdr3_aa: CASSVTGGRVQPQHF

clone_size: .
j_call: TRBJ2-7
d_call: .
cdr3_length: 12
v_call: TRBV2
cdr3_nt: TGTGCCAGCACTACGGACACCTACGAGCAGTACTTC
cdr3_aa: CASTTDTYEQYF

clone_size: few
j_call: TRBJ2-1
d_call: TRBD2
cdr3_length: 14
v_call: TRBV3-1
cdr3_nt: TGTGCCAGCACTTCGCTAGCGGCGCCCAATGAGCAGTTCTTC
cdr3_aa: CASTSLAAPNEQFF

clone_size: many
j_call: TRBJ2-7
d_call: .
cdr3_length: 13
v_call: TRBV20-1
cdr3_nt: TGCAGTGCTAGGGGGGACTCAAGTTACGAGCAGTACTTC
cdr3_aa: CSARGDSSYEQYF

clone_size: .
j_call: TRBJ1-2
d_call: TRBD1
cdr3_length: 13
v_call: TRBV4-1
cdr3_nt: TGCGCCAGCAGCCCAAGGGGGCTCTATGGCTACACCTTC
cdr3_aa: CASSPRGLYGYTF

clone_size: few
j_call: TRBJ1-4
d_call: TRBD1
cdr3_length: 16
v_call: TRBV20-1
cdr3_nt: TGCAGTGTACATGGCGGACCCAGGGGGCTAGAGGAAAAACTGTTTTTT
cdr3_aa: CSVHGGPRGLEEKLFF

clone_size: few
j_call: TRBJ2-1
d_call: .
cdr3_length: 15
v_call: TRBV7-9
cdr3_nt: TGTGCCAGCAGCTTATCTGATCCAGCCTACAATGAGCAGTTCTTC
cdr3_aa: CASSLSDPAYNEQFF

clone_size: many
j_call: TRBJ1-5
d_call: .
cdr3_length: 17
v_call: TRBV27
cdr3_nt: TGTGCCAGCAGTTTTGGGACACCCTCGGATGGCAATCAGCCCCAGCATTTT
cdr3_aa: CASSFGTPSDGNQPQHF

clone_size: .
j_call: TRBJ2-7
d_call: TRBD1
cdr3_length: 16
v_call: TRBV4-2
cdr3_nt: TGTGCCAGCAGCCAAGCCCCGGGACAGGGGGCCTACGAGCAGTACTTC
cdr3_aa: CASSQAPGQGAYEQYF

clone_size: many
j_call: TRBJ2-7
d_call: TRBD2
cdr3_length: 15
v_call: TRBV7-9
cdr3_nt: TGTGCCAGCAGCTGGATAGCGGGAGGGCCGGGGGAGCAGTACTTC
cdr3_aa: CASSWIAGGPGEQYF

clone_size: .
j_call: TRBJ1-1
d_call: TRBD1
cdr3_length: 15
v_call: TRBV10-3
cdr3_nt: TGTGCCATCATGGGACAGGTGGGGATGAACACTGAAGCTTTCTTT
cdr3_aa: CAIMGQVGMNTEAFF

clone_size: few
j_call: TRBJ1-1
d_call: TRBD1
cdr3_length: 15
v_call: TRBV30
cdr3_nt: TGTGCCTGGACCCTGTTGGGACAGGGGAACACTGAAGCTTTCTTT
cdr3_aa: CAWTLLGQGNTEAFF

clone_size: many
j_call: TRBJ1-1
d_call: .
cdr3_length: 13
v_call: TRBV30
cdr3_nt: TGTGCCTGGAGGGCAGAGGGGAACACTGAAGCTTTCTTT
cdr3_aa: CAWRAEGNTEAFF

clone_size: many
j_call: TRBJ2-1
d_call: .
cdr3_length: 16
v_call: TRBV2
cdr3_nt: TGTGCCAGCAGGGAAGTCGGGGCCGGGGATTACAATGAGCAGTTCTTC
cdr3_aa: CASREVGAGDYNEQFF

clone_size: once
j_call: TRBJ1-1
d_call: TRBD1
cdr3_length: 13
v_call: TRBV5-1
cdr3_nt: TGCGCCAGCAGACTCGGACAGGGGGCGGAAGCTTTCTTT
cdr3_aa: CASRLGQGAEAFF

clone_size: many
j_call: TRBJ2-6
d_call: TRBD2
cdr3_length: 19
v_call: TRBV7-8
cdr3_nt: TGTGCCAGCAGCTTAGGTCGCCTAGCGGGAATCTCTGGGGCCAACGTCCTGACTTTC
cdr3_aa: CASSLGRLAGISGANVLTF

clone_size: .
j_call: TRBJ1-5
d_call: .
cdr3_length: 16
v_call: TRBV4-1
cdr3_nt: TGCGCCAGCAGCCAAGGCCCGGGGGATCCCAATCAGCCCCAGCATTTT
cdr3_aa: CASSQGPGDPNQPQHF

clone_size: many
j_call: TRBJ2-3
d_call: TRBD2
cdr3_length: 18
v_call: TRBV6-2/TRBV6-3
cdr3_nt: TGTGCCAGCAGGGGGACTAGCGGGGTTGGAGTCAGGTCGAATACGCAGTATTTT
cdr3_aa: CASRGTSGVGVRSNTQYF

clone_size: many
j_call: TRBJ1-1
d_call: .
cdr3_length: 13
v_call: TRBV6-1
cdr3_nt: TGTGCCAGCAGAAATGGCGCGAACACTGAAGCTTTCTTT
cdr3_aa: CASRNGANTEAFF

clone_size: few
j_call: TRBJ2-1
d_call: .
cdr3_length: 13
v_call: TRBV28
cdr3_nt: TGTGCCAGCGAGGGAGGGGGCGTCAATGAGCAGTTCTTC
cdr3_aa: CASEGGGVNEQFF

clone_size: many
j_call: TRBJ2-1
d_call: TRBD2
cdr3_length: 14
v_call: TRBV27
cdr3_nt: TGTGCCAGCAGGGGCGGGGGACCATACAATGAGCAGTTCTTC
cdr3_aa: CASRGGGPYNEQFF

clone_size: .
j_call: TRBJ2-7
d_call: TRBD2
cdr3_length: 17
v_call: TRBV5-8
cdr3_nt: TGTGCCAGCAGTTTCCTATTAGGGACTAGCGTTCTCTACGAGCAGTACTTC
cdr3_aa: CASSFLLGTSVLYEQYF

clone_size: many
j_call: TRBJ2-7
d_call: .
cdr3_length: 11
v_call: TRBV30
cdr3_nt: TGTGCCTGGAGCCTCAACTACGAGCAGTACTTC
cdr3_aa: CAWSLNYEQYF

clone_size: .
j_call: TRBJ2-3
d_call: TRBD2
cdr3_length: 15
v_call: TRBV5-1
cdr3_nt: TGCGCCAGCAGCACTAGCGGGAGGGCATCAGATACGCAGTATTTT
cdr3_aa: CASSTSGRASDTQYF

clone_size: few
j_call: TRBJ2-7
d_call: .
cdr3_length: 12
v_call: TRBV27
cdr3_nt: TGTGCCAGCAGGATGGAGGGGGGGAAGCAGTACTTC
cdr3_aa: CASRMEGGKQYF